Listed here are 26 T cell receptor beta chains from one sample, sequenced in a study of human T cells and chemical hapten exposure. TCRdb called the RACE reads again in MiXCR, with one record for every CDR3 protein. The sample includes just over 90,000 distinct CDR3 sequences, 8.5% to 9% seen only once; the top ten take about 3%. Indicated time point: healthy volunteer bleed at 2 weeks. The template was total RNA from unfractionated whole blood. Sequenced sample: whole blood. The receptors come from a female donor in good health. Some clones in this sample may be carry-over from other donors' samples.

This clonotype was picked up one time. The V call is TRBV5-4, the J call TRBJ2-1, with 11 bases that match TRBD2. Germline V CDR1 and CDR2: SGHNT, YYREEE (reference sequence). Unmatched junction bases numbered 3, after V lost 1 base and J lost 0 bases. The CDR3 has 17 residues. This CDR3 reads CASSLTSGSPSYNEQFF. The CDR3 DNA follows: TGTGCCAGCAGCTTGACTAGCGGGAGTCCCTCCTACAATGAGCAGTTCTTC.

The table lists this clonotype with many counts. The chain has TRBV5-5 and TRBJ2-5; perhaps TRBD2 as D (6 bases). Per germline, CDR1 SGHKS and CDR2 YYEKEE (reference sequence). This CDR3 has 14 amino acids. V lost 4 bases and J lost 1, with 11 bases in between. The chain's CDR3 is CASSGGAFQETQYF. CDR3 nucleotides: TGTGCCAGCAGCGGCGGGGCCTTCCAAGAGACCCAGTACTTC.

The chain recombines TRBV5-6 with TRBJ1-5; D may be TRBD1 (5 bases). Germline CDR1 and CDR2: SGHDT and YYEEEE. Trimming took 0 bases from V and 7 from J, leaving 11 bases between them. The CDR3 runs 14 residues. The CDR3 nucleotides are TGTGCCAGCAGCTTGGTATCCGGGGGACAGCCCCAGCATTTT. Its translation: CASSLVSGGQPQHF. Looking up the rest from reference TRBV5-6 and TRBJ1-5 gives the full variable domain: DAGVTQSPTHLIKTRGQQVTLRCSPKSGHDTVSWYQQALGQGPQFIFQYYEEEERQRGNFPDRFSGHQFPNYSSELNVNALLLGDSALYLCASSLVSGGQPQHFGDGTRLSIL.

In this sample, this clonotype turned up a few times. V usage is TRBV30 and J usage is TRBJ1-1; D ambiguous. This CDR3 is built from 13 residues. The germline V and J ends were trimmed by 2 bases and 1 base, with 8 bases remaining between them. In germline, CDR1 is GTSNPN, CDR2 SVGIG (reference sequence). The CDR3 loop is CAWSQRPNTEAFF. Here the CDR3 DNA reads TGTGCCTGGAGTCAGAGACCGAACACTGAAGCTTTCTTT. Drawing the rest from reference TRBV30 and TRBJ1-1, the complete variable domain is SQTIHQWPATLVQPVGSPLSLECTVEGTSNPNLYWYRQAAGRGLQLLFYSVGIGQISSEVPQNLSASRPQDRQFILSSKKLLLSDSGFYLCAWSQRPNTEAFFGQGTRLTVV.

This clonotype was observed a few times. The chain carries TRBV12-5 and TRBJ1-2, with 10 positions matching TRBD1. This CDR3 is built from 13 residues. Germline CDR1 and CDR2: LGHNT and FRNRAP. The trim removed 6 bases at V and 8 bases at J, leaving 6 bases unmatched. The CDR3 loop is CASGSGTGAGYTF. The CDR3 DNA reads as TGTGCTAGTGGCTCCGGGACAGGGGCCGGCTACACCTTC.

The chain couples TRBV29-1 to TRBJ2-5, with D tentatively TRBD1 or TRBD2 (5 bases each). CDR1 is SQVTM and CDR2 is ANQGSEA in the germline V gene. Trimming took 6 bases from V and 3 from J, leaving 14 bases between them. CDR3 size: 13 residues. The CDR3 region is CSVPGRLEETQYF. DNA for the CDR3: TGCAGCGTCCCGGGACGGTTGGAAGAGACCCAGTACTTC. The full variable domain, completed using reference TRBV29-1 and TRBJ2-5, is SAVISQKPSRDICQRGTSLTIQCQVDSQVTMMFWYRQQPGQSLTLIATANQGSEATYESGFVIDKFPISRPNLTFSTLTVSNMSPEDSSIYLCSVPGRLEETQYFGPGTRLLVL.

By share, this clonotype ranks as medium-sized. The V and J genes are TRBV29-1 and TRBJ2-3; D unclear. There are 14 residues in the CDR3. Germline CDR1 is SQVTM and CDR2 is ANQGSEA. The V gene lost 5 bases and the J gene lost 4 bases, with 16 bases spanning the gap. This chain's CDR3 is CSVPLRPPADTQYF. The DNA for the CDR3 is TGCAGCGTTCCCTTAAGACCCCCCGCAGATACGCAGTATTTT.

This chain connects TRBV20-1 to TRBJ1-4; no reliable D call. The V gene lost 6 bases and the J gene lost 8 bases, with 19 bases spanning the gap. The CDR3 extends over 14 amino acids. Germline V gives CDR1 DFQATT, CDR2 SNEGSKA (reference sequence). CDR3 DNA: TGCAGTGCCACCCCAACATTTTTGGGAGAAAAACTGTTTTTT. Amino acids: CSATPTFLGEKLFF.

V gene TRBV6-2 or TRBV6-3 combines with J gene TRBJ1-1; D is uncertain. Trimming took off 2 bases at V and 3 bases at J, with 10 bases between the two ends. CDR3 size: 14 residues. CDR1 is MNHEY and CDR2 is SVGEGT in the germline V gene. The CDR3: CASSYTSGHTEAFF. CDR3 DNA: TGTGCCAGCAGTTACACCAGCGGTCACACTGAAGCTTTCTTT.

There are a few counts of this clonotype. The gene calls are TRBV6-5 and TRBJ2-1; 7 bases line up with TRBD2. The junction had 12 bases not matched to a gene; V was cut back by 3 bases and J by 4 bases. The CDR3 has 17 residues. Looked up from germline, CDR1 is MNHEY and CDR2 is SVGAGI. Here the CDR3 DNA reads TGTGCCAGCAGTTATGTTGTAGCGGGCGGGAAATACAATGAGCAGTTCTTC. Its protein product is CASSYVVAGGKYNEQFF.

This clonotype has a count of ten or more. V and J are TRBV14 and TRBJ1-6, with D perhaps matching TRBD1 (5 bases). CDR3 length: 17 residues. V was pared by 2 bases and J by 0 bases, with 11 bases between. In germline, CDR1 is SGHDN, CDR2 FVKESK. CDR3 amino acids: CASSQNTGGSYNSPLHF. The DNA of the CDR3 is TGTGCCAGCAGCCAAAACACTGGGGGCTCCTATAATTCACCCCTCCACTTT.

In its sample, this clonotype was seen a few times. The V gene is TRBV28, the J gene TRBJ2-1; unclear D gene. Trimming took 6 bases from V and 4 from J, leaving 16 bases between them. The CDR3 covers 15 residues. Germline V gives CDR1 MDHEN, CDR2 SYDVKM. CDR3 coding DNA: TGTGCCAGCAGCCCAGGTGGCGGACCTTACAATGAGCAGTTCTTC. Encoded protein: CASSPGGGPYNEQFF.

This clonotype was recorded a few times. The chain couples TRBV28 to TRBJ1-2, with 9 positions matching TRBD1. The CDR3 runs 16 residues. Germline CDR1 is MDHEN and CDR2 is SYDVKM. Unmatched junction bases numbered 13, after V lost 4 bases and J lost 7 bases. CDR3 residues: CASSSPPGQGGAGYTF. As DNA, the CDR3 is TGTGCCAGCAGTTCCCCCCCGGGACAGGGAGGGGCTGGCTACACCTTC.

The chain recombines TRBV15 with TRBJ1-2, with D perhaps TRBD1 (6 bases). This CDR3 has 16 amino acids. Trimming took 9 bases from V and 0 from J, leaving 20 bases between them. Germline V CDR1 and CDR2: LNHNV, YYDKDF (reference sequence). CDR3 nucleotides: TGTGCCACACGTTCGACAGGCCTCACAGCTAACTATGGCTACACCTTC. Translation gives CATRSTGLTANYGYTF.

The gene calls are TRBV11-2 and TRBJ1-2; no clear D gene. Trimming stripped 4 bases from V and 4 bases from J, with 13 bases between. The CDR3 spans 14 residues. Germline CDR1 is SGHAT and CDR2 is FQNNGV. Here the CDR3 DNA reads TGTGCCAGCAGCTCCCCCAGTTTGCCCTATGGCTACACCTTC. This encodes CASSSPSLPYGYTF. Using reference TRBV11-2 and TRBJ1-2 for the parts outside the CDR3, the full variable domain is EAGVAQSPRYKIIEKRQSVAFWCNPISGHATLYWYQQILGQGPKLLIQFQNNGVVDDSQLPKDRFSAERLKGVDSTLKIQPAKLEDSAVYLCASSSPSLPYGYTFGSGTRLTVV.

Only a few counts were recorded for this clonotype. Here the CDR3 DNA reads TGCAGCGTTGAAGAGGGGATGAACACCGGGGAGCTGTTTTTT. This encodes CSVEEGMNTGELFF. J is TRBJ2-2 and V is TRBV29-1; D is unresolved. Looked up from germline, CDR1 is SQVTM and CDR2 is ANQGSEA. Trimming left V 0 bases short and J 1 base short, with 6 bases between. CDR3 length: 14 residues.

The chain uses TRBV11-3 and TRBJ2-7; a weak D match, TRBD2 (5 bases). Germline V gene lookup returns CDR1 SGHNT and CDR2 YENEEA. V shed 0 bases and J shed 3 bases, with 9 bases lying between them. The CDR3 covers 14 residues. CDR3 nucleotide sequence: TGTGCCAGCAGCTTAGACGGGAATTTCTACGAGCAGTACTTC. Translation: CASSLDGNFYEQYF. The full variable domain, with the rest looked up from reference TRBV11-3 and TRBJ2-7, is EAGVVQSPRYKIIEKKQPVAFWCNPISGHNTLYWYLQNLGQGPELLIRYENEEAVDDSQLPKDRFSAERLKGVDSTLKIQPAELGDSAVYLCASSLDGNFYEQYFGPGTRLTVT.

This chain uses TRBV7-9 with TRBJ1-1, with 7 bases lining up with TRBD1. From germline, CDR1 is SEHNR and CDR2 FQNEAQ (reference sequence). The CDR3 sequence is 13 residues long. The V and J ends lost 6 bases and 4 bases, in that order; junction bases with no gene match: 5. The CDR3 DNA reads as TGTGCCAGCAGGGCTACAGGGGCCACTGAAGCTTTCTTT. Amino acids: CASRATGATEAFF.

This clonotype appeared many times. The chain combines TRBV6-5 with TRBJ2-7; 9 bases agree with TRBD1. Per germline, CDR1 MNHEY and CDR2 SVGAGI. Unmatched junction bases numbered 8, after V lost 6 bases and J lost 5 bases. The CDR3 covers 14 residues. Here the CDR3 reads CASRGTGYAHEQYF. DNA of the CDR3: TGTGCCAGCAGAGGGACAGGGTACGCCCACGAGCAGTACTTC.

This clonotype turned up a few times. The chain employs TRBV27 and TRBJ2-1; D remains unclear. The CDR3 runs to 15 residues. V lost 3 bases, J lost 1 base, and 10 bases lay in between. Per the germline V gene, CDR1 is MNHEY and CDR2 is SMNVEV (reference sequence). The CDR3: CASSFGPVSYNEQFF. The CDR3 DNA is TGTGCCAGCAGTTTTGGTCCAGTTTCCTACAATGAGCAGTTCTTC.

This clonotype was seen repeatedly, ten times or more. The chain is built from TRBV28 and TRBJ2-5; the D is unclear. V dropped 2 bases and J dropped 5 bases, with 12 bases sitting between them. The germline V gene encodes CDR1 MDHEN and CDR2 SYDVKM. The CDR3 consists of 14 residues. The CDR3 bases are TGTGCCAGCAGTTTAAGGTCCGGGCTGGAGACCCAGTACTTC. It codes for CASSLRSGLETQYF.

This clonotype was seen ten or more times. CDR3 coding DNA: TGTGCCAGCAGCCCCCTTTGGACCCGCGATACGCAGTATTTT. It is translated as CASSPLWTRDTQYF. The chain combines TRBV11-2 with TRBJ2-3; D is unclear. Germline V gene lookup returns CDR1 SGHAT and CDR2 FQNNGV. V was cut by 5 bases and J by 6 bases, with 15 bases left in between. This CDR3 has 14 amino acids. Looking up the rest from reference TRBV11-2 and TRBJ2-3 gives the full variable domain: EAGVAQSPRYKIIEKRQSVAFWCNPISGHATLYWYQQILGQGPKLLIQFQNNGVVDDSQLPKDRFSAERLKGVDSTLKIQPAKLEDSAVYLCASSPLWTRDTQYFGPGTRLTVL.

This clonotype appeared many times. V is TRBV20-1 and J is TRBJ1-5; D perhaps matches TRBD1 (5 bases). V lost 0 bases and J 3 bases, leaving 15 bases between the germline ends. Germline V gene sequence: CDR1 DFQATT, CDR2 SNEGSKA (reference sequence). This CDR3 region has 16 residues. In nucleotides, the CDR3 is TGCAGTGCTAGAGATGTAGGCCAGGGCGACAATCAGCCCCAGCATTTT. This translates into CSARDVGQGDNQPQHF.

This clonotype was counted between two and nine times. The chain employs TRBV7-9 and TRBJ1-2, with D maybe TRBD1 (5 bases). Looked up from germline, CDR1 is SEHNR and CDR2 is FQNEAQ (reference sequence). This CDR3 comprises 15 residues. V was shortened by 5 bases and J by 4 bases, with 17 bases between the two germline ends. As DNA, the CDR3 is TGTGCCAGCAGCCAAGGGACGTTAGAGGCCTATGGCTACACCTTC. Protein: CASSQGTLEAYGYTF.

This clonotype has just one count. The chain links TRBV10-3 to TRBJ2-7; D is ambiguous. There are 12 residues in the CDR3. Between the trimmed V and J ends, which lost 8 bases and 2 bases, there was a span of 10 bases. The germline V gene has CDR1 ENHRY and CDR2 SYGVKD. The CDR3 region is CAIGAAPYEQYF. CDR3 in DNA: TGTGCCATCGGTGCGGCCCCCTACGAGCAGTACTTC.

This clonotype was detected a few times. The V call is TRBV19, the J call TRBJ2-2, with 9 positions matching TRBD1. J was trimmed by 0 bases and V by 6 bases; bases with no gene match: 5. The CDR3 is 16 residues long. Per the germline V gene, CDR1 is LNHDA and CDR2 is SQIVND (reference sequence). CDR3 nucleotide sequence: TGTGCCAGTAGGCCCCGGGACAGGGCGAACACCGGGGAGCTGTTTTTT. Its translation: CASRPRDRANTGELFF.